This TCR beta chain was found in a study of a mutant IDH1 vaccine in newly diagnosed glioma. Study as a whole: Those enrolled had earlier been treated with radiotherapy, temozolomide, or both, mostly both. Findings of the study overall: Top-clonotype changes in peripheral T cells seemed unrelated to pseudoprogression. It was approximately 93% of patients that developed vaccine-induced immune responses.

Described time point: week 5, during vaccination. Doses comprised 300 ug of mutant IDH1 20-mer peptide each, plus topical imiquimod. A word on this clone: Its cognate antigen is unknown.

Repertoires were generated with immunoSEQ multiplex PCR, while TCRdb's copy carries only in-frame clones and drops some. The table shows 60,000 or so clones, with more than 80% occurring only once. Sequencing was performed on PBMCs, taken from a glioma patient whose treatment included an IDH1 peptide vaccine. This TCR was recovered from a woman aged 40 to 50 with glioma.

The CDR3 sequence is CASSQTGTGGLETQYF. DNA of the CDR3: TGTGCCAGCTCACAAACCGGGACAGGGGGTCTGGAGACCCAGTACTTC. The V call is TRBV18, the J call TRBJ2-5; 11 positions agree with TRBD1. CDR1 is KGHSH, CDR2 LQKENI, per germline. The CDR3 loop spans 16 amino acids. Trimming removed 4 bases from V and 5 bases from J; junction bases left unmatched: 9.